The sequence of this TCR beta chain was determined in a study of T cell changes during pregnancy in multiple sclerosis. TCRdb's table, derived via immunoSEQ multiplex PCR, lists solely in-frame clones and lacks some. The sample lists approximately 70,000 clones, about 92% occurring once. Germline trimming cut 7 bases from V and 6 bases from J; bases unmatched to any gene: 8. CDR3 length: 12 amino acids. From germline, CDR1 is SQVTM and CDR2 ANQGSEA. The receptor comes from a female donor in good health, enrolled as a control in a pregnancy study. This rearrangement joins TRBV29-1 to TRBJ2-7, with 8 bases identical to TRBD1. The source material was peripheral blood, sampled in the second trimester of pregnancy. The CDR3 sequence is CSGGVTGAEQYF. The CDR3 DNA reads TGCAGCGGGGGGGTGACAGGGGCCGAGCAGTACTTC.